This section outlines one TCR beta chain sequence together with its context. The data were taken from a study of T cell changes during pregnancy in multiple sclerosis. Only in-frame clones appear in the TCRdb table, and some are missing; sequencing was by immunoSEQ multiplex PCR. Of around 92,000 clones in the sample, around 93% were seen once. The sequenced sample was peripheral blood, obtained after pregnancy. This receptor was identified in a female donor with multiple sclerosis, enrolled in a pregnancy study.

The CDR3 spells CASSEGFTGGDYGYTF. CDR3 DNA sequence: TGTGCCAGCAGTGAAGGATTTACAGGGGGGGACTATGGCTACACCTTC. V and J are TRBV6-1 and TRBJ1-2; 8 nucleotides line up with TRBD1. The CDR3 runs to 16 residues. The V gene end was trimmed by 1 base and the J gene end by 3 bases; junction bases not matched to a gene: 7. In germline, CDR1 is MNHNS, CDR2 SASEGT.